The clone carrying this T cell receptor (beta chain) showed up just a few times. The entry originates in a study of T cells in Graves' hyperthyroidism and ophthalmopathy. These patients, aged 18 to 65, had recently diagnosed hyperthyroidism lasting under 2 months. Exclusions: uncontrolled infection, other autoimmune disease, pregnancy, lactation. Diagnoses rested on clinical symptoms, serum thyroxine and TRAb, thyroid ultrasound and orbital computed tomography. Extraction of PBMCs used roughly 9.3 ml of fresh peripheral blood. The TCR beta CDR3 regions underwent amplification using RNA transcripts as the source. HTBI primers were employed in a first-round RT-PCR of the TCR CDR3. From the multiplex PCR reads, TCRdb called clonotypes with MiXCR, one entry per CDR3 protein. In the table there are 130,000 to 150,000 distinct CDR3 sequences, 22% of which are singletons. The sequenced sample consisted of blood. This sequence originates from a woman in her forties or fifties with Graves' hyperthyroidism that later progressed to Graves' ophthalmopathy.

The CDR3 sequence is CAWSPHGMQNQPQHF. CDR3 nucleotides: TGTGCCTGGAGTCCCCACGGGATGCAAAATCAGCCCCAGCATTTT. The V gene is TRBV30, the J gene TRBJ1-5, with D unclear. From germline, CDR1 is GTSNPN and CDR2 SVGIG (reference sequence). V lost 2 bases, J lost 4 bases, and 15 bases lay in between. The CDR3 extends over 15 amino acids.